The sequence of this T cell receptor beta chain was determined in a study of lymphopenia after photon versus proton radiotherapy. Profiled with immunoSEQ multiplex PCR; TCRdb holds only in-frame clones, not every one. The table has more than 20,000 clones, approximately 80% seen once; the top ten hold roughly a quarter. The CDR3 has 16 residues. Germline lookup yields CDR1 MGHRA and CDR2 YSYEKL. Deletions cut 0 bases from V and 0 bases from J, with 11 bases between. This clone showed up just a few times. The chain couples TRBV4-1 to TRBJ1-1; the D gene is possibly TRBD1 (5 bases). The input for sequencing was peripheral blood, taken from a patient treated with photon-based radiotherapy. The source of this sequence is a man aged 40-49 years with gastric cancer. As DNA, the CDR3 is TGCGCCAGCAGCCAAGATCTTGGGGGGTTGAACACTGAAGCTTTCTTT. Its protein product is CASSQDLGGLNTEAFF.